Listed below are T cell receptor beta chains from one sample, sequenced in a study of CD8+ T cells in alopecia areata. The assay was immunoSEQ multiplex PCR, and TCRdb's table has in-frame clones only and misses some. The sample shows 190,000 or so clones, 58% of them seen only once. This material consisted of CD4+ T cells sorted from blood, taken at week 24, from a patient treated with tofacitinib. Source of these receptors: a human donor with alopecia areata. Each CDR3 is given with its conserved first and last residue. A D gene is named only where the DNA matches it firmly. Clone size is not always given. Where it is, it says once, few, many or a class for expanded clones.

j_call | clone_size | v_call | d_call | cdr3_aa | cdr3_nt
TRBJ2-2 | NA | TRBV29-1 | TRBD2 | CSVPGRTGTGELFF | TGCAGCGTACCCGGGAGGACGGGCACCGGGGAGCTGTTTTTT
TRBJ2-7 | NA | TRBV5-1 | TRBD1 | CASSREATGGYEQYF | TGCGCCAGCAGCCGCGAAGCGACAGGGGGCTACGAGCAGTACTTC
TRBJ2-3 | few | TRBV2 | TRBD1 | CASPDRDEDTQYF | TGTGCCAGCCCGGACAGGGACGAAGATACGCAGTATTTT
TRBJ2-3 | NA | TRBV10-3 | NA | CAINSGDTQYF | TGTGCCATCAATTCGGGAGATACGCAGTATTTT
TRBJ1-2 | NA | TRBV28 | TRBD1 | CASSPDRVKSLF | TGTGCCAGCAGTCCTGACAGGGTAAAGTCCCTCTTC
TRBJ2-3 | NA | TRBV18 | NA | CASSPRYEPLSTDTQYF | TGTGCCAGCTCACCACGGTACGAACCCCTCAGCACAGATACGCAGTATTTT
TRBJ1-1 | once | TRBV2 | NA | CASTREVRTEAFF | TGTGCCAGCACCAGGGAGGTGAGAACTGAAGCTTTCTTT
TRBJ1-2 | few | TRBV7-2 | TRBD1 | CASSLGQGISGYTF | TGTGCCAGCAGCTTAGGACAGGGGATAAGTGGCTACACCTTC
TRBJ2-5 | NA | TRBV18 | NA | CASSPYQETQYF | TGTGCCAGCTCACCATACCAAGAGACCCAGTACTTC
TRBJ2-6 | NA | TRBV15 | NA | CATSRDRGVLTF | TGTGCCACCAGCAGAGATAGAGGGGTCCTGACTTTC
TRBJ2-3 | NA | TRBV27 | NA | CASSSHDTDTQYF | TGTGCCAGCAGCTCCCACGACACAGATACGCAGTATTTT
TRBJ1-3 | NA | TRBV19 | NA | CASKDPGNTIYF | TGTGCCAGTAAGGACCCTGGAAACACCATATATTTT
TRBJ1-2 | few | TRBV2 | NA | CASSFVSNYGYTF | TGTGCCAGCAGTTTCGTATCTAACTATGGCTACACCTTC
TRBJ2-1 | few | TRBV7-2 | NA | CASSKGDEQFF | TGTGCCAGCAGCAAGGGGGATGAGCAGTTCTTC
TRBJ1-5 | NA | TRBV7-9 | NA | CASSSTGSNQPQHF | TGTGCCAGCAGCTCTACAGGTAGCAATCAGCCCCAGCATTTT
TRBJ2-1 | NA | TRBV6-1 | NA | CASSERLNEQFF | TGTGCCAGCAGTGAACGCTTGAATGAGCAGTTCTTC
TRBJ2-7 | few | TRBV29-1 | NA | CSAVGVSGKRTYEQYF | TGCAGCGCCGTCGGTGTAAGTGGAAAGAGAACCTACGAGCAGTACTTC
TRBJ2-7 | few | TRBV19 | TRBD2 | CASRLAGGTEQYF | TGTGCCAGCAGACTAGCGGGAGGAACCGAGCAGTACTTC
TRBJ2-5 | NA | TRBV19 | TRBD1 | CASSFRQGDETQYF | TGTGCCAGTAGTTTCCGGCAGGGGGACGAGACCCAGTACTTC
TRBJ2-5 | NA | TRBV5-1 | NA | CASSSGGGETQYF | TGCGCCAGCAGTTCTGGGGGCGGGGAGACCCAGTACTTC
TRBJ2-3 | NA | TRBV5-5 | NA | CASSFPGDTQYF | TGTGCCAGCAGCTTTCCAGGTGATACGCAGTATTTT
TRBJ1-2 | few | TRBV7-2 | NA | CASSRQSYGYTF | TGTGCCAGCAGCCGACAGTCCTATGGCTACACCTTC
TRBJ2-4 | NA | TRBV28 | NA | CASSSTGEGNIQYF | TGTGCCAGCAGCTCGACAGGGGAGGGGAACATTCAGTACTTC
TRBJ2-6 | few | TRBV25-1 | NA | CASSDGSGANVLTF | TGTGCCAGCAGCGACGGCTCTGGGGCCAACGTCCTGACTTTC
TRBJ2-3 | few | TRBV7-9 | NA | CASSLSSTGAQYF | TGTGCCAGCAGCTTATCTTCCACGGGAGCGCAGTATTTT
TRBJ2-2 | once | TRBV29-1 | NA | CSVTATGELFF | TGCAGCGTAACAGCCACCGGGGAGCTGTTTTTT
TRBJ1-1 | NA | TRBV2 | NA | CASSRESFAEAFF | TGTGCCAGCAGTCGGGAGAGTTTCGCTGAAGCTTTCTTT
TRBJ2-7 | NA | TRBV7-9 | TRBD1 | CASSLSGQYYEQYF | TGTGCCAGCAGCTTATCGGGACAGTACTACGAGCAGTACTTC
TRBJ2-7 | once | TRBV27 | TRBD1 | CASSFRGGQGFYEQYF | TGTGCCAGCAGTTTCAGGGGTGGACAGGGTTTCTACGAGCAGTACTTC
TRBJ1-2 | NA | TRBV19 | NA | CASTIWGHGYTF | TGTGCCAGTACCATCTGGGGGCATGGCTACACCTTC
TRBJ1-2 | NA | TRBV29-1 | TRBD1 | CSVEGQGQGYTF | TGCAGCGTTGAGGGACAGGGGCAGGGCTACACCTTC
TRBJ2-3 | NA | TRBV5-4 | TRBD1 | CASSLGQVGADTQYF | TGTGCCAGCAGCCTAGGACAGGTCGGCGCAGATACGCAGTATTTT